These T cell receptor beta chains were read from a single sample in a study of T cells in Graves' hyperthyroidism and ophthalmopathy. TCRdb called the multiplex PCR reads again in MiXCR, with one record for every CDR3 protein. The data show 500,000 to 600,000 distinct CDR3 sequences, with approximately 15% seen just once and approximately 20% held by the top ten. Material for sequencing was blood. The receptors originated from a woman under 30 with Graves' hyperthyroidism. Each CDR3 is given with its conserved first and last residue. The D gene is left open where the match is weak. Only part of the rows carry a size: once, few, many, or a class if the clone is expanded.

TRBD2	TRBV11-1	many	TRBJ2-2	CASSKFSGGNTGELFF	TGTGCCAGCAGCAAATTTAGCGGGGGAAACACCGGGGAGCTGTTTTTT
TRBD1	TRBV25-1	many	TRBJ2-4	CASSHTQGAKNIQYF	TGTGCCAGCAGTCACACACAGGGGGCCAAAAACATTCAGTACTTC
.	TRBV7-6	many	TRBJ2-3	CASSLRPRRTDTQYF	TGTGCCAGCAGCTTAAGACCGCGGCGAACAGATACGCAGTATTTT
.	TRBV11-3	.	TRBJ2-3	CASSPGTGTQYF	TGTGCCAGCAGCCCGGGCACAGGTACGCAGTATTTT
TRBD1	TRBV27	few	TRBJ2-5	CASSTPRTGGRETQYF	TGTGCCAGCAGTACGCCGCGGACAGGGGGTCGAGAGACCCAGTACTTC
.	TRBV7-2	.	TRBJ1-2	CASRGGANGYTF	TGTGCCAGCAGGGGGGGGGCTAATGGCTACACCTTC
.	TRBV2	.	TRBJ2-1	CASSESRLTNEQFF	TGTGCCAGCAGTGAATCACGTCTCACCAATGAGCAGTTCTTC
.	TRBV2	many	TRBJ1-6	CASSEAYDTINSPLHF	TGTGCCAGCAGTGAAGCTTATGACACAATTAATTCACCCCTCCACTTT
.	TRBV7-2	.	TRBJ2-1	CASSLAQFSEQFF	TGTGCCAGCAGCTTAGCGCAGTTCTCTGAGCAGTTCTTC
TRBD2	TRBV27	.	TRBJ2-2	CASRMAGGVPGELFF	TGTGCCAGCAGAATGGCGGGAGGGGTTCCCGGGGAGCTGTTTTTT
TRBD1	TRBV7-9	many	TRBJ1-2	CASSEDGTANYGYTF	TGTGCCAGCAGCGAGGACGGGACAGCTAACTATGGCTACACCTTC
TRBD2	TRBV20-1	many	TRBJ2-1	CSARREGLFNEQFF	TGCAGTGCTAGACGGGAGGGCTTGTTCAATGAGCAGTTCTTC
TRBD1	TRBV12-3/TRBV12-4	many	TRBJ2-7	CASTEDRGTDEQYF	TGTGCCAGCACTGAAGACAGGGGGACCGACGAGCAGTACTTC
.	TRBV11-3	.	TRBJ2-1	CASSLDRSGDPEQFF	TGTGCCAGCAGCTTAGATCGGTCGGGGGACCCTGAGCAGTTCTTC
TRBD1	TRBV20-1	many	TRBJ2-3	CSARGDRGGDTQYF	TGCAGTGCTAGAGGAGACAGGGGTGGAGATACGCAGTATTTT
TRBD2	TRBV7-9	.	TRBJ2-3	CASSGRAGKSTDTQYF	TGTGCCAGCAGCGGGCGAGCGGGGAAAAGCACAGATACGCAGTATTTT
.	TRBV5-6	many	TRBJ2-3	CASSVMTSTDTQYF	TGTGCCAGCAGCGTCATGACTAGCACAGATACGCAGTATTTT
.	TRBV10-3	many	TRBJ1-6	CAATAGLGSPLHF	TGTGCCGCTACTGCGGGGTTGGGCTCACCCCTCCACTTT
.	TRBV3-1	many	TRBJ1-5	CASSQGDSNQPQHF	TGTGCCAGCAGCCAAGGGGACAGCAATCAGCCCCAGCATTTT
.	TRBV3-1	.	TRBJ2-3	CASSQVSLSTDTQYF	TGTGCCAGCAGCCAAGTGAGCCTGAGCACAGATACGCAGTATTTT
TRBD1	TRBV25-1	few	TRBJ1-5	CASSNRGQRQPQHF	TGTGCCAGCAGTAACAGGGGGCAGCGTCAGCCCCAGCATTTT
.	TRBV2	.	TRBJ2-7	CASSWIHQDEQYF	TGTGCCAGCAGTTGGATCCATCAAGACGAGCAGTACTTC
.	TRBV7-2	many	TRBJ1-2	CASSLGITGTSGGYTF	TGTGCCAGCAGCTTGGGGATAACAGGAACCTCGGGTGGCTACACCTTC
.	TRBV28	many	TRBJ1-6	CASSLPRTVADSPLHF	TGTGCCAGCAGTTTACCTCGTACAGTGGCGGATTCACCCCTCCACTTT
TRBD2	TRBV7-2	.	TRBJ2-5	CTSSSVERGRGETQYF	TGTACCAGCAGCTCGGTTGAGCGGGGGCGAGGGGAGACCCAGTACTTC
.	TRBV20-1	few	TRBJ1-3	CSARDPSSGNTIYF	TGCAGTGCTAGAGATCCGAGTTCTGGAAACACCATATATTTT
TRBD1	TRBV7-3	.	TRBJ2-3	CASSLRLRDRGSKILTDTQYF	TGTGCCAGCAGCTTACGTTTACGAGACAGGGGGTCAAAAATATTAACAGATACGCAGTATTTT
.	TRBV4-2	few	TRBJ2-2	CASSQKIGGPNTGELFF	TGTGCCAGCAGCCAGAAGATCGGGGGGCCGAACACCGGGGAGCTGTTTTTT
TRBD2	TRBV4-3	.	TRBJ2-3	CASSYTGTSQFTDTQYF	TGCGCCAGCAGTTACACCGGGACTAGTCAATTCACAGATACGCAGTATTTT
.	TRBV7-9	.	TRBJ2-3	CASSLGTSPSSTDTQYF	TGTGCCAGCAGCTTAGGAACTAGTCCATCTAGCACAGATACGCAGTATTTT
TRBD1	TRBV6-1	few	TRBJ2-2	CASSRQGTGELFF	TGTGCCAGCAGTAGACAGGGTACCGGGGAGCTGTTTTTT
TRBD2	TRBV7-9	.	TRBJ2-7	CASSPGGGGSHEQYF	TGTGCCAGCAGCCCCGGGGGGGGGGGCTCCCACGAGCAGTACTTC